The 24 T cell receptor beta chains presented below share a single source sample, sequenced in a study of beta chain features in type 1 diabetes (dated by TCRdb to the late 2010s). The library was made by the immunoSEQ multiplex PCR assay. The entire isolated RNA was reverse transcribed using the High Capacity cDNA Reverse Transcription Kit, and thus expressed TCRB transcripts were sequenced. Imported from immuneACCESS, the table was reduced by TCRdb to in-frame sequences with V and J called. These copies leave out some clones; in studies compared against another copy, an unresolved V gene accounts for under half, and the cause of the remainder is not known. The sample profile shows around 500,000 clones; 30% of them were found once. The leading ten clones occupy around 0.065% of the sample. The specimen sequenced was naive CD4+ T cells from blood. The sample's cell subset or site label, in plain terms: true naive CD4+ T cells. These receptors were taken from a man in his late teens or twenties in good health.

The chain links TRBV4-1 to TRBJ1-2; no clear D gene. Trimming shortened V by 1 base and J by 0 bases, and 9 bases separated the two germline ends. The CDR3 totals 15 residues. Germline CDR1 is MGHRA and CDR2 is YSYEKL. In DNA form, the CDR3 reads TGCGCCAGCAGCCAAGGTCCCAGTACTAACTATGGCTACACCTTC. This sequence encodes CASSQGPSTNYGYTF.

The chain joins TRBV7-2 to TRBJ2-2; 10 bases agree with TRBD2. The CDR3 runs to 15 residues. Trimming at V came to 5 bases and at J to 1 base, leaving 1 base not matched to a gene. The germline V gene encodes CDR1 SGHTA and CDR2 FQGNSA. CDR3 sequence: CASSRTSGNTGELFF. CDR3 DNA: TGTGCCAGCAGCCGGACTAGCGGGAACACCGGGGAGCTGTTTTTT.

CDR3 amino acids: CASSPNRDRAYEQYF. For the CDR3, the DNA is TGTGCCAGCAGCCCTAACCGGGACAGGGCCTACGAGCAGTACTTC. This chain uses TRBV27 with TRBJ2-7, with 9 bases identical to TRBD1. The CDR3 sequence is 15 residues long. Losses at the gene ends were 6 bases for V and 2 bases for J; bases not matched to a gene: 8. Germline V gene data show CDR1 as MNHEY and CDR2 as SMNVEV (reference sequence).

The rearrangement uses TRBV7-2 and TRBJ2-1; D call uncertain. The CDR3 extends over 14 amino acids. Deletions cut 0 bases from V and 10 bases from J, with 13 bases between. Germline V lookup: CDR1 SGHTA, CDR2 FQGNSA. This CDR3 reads CASSLARDSGEQFF. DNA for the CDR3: TGTGCCAGCAGCTTAGCACGTGACTCCGGCGAGCAGTTCTTC.

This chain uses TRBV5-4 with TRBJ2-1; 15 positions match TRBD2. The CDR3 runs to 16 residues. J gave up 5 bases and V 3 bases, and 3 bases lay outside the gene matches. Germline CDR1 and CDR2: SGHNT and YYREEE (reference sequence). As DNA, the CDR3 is TGTGCCAGCAGCTGGACTAGCGGGAGGGACCACAATGAGCAGTTCTTC. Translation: CASSWTSGRDHNEQFF.

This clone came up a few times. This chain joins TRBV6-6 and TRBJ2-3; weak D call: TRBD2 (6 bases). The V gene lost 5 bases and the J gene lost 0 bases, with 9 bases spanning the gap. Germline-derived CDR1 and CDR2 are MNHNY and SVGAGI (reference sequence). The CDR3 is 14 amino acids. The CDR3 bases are TGTGCCAGCAGTATGAGCGGGAGCACAGATACGCAGTATTTT. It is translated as CASSMSGSTDTQYF.

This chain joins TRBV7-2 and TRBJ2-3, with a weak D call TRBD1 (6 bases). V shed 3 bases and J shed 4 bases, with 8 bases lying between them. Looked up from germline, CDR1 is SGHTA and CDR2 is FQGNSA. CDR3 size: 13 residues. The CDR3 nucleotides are TGTGCCAGCAGCTTCAGGGGAGCAGATACGCAGTATTTT. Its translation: CASSFRGADTQYF.

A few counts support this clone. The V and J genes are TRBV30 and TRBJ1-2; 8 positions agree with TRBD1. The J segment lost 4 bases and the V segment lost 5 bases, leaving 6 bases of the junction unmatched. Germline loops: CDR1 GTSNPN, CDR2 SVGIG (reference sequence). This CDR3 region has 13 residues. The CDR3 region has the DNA TGTGCCTGGGGGAGGGACAGGACCTATGGCTACACCTTC. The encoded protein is CAWGRDRTYGYTF. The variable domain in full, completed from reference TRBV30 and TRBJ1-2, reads SQTIHQWPATLVQPVGSPLSLECTVEGTSNPNLYWYRQAAGRGLQLLFYSVGIGQISSEVPQNLSASRPQDRQFILSSKKLLLSDSGFYLCAWGRDRTYGYTFGSGTRLTVV.

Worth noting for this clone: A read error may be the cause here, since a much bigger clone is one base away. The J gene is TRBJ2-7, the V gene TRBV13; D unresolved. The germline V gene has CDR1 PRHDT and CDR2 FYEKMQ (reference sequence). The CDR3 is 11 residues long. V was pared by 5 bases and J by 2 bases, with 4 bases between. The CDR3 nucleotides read TGTGCCAGCAGCCGAGCCTACGAGCAGTACTTC. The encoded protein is CASSRAYEQYF.

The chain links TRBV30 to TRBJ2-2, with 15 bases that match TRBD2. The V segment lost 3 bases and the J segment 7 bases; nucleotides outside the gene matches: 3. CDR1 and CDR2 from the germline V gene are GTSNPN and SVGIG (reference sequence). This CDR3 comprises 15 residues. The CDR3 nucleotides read TGTGCCTGGAGGGGACTAGCGGGAGGAATCGGGGAGCTGTTTTTT. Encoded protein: CAWRGLAGGIGELFF.

The CDR3 bases are TGCAGCGTTGAGGTCGGGACTAGCACAGATACGCAGTATTTT. Amino acid sequence: CSVEVGTSTDTQYF. The V call is TRBV29-1, the J call TRBJ2-3; TRBD2 might be the D (6 bases). The CDR3 length is 14 residues. V lost 3 bases and J lost 0, with 10 bases in between. Germline V CDR1 and CDR2: SQVTM, ANQGSEA.

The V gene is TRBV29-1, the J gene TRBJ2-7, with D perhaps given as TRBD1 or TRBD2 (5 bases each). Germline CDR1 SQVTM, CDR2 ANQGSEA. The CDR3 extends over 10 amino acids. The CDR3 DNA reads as TGCAGTGCCCGGGACCACGAGCAGTACTTC. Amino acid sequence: CSARDHEQYF.

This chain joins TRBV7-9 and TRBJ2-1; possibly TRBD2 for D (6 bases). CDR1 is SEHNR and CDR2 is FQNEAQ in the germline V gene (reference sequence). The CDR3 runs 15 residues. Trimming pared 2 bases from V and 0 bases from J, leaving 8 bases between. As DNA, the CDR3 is TGTGCCAGCAGCTTAATCGGGAGCTCCTACAATGAGCAGTTCTTC. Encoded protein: CASSLIGSSYNEQFF.

The CDR3 sequence is CAISESSSASGAAGEQYF. The CDR3 bases are TGTGCCATCAGTGAGTCTAGTTCGGCTAGCGGAGCCGCGGGGGAGCAGTACTTC. The rearrangement uses TRBV10-3 and TRBJ2-7; 7 nucleotides match TRBD2. The CDR3 loop spans 18 amino acids. V dropped 0 bases and J dropped 7; count of bases not matched to a gene: 18. Germline-derived CDR1 and CDR2 are ENHRY and SYGVKD.

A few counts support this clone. As DNA, the CDR3 is TGTGCCAGCAGCACCGACACCAGGCCCTACGAGCAGTACTTC. This encodes CASSTDTRPYEQYF. The chain links TRBV7-6 to TRBJ2-7, with no clear D. V dropped 5 bases and J dropped 2 bases, with 13 bases sitting between them. CDR3 length equals 14 residues. CDR1 is SGHVS and CDR2 is FNYEAQ in the germline V gene. The complete variable domain, with remaining parts taken from reference TRBV7-6 and TRBJ2-7, reads GAGVSQSPRYKVTKRGQDVALRCDPISGHVSLYWYRQALGQGPEFLTYFNYEAQQDKSGLPNDRFSAERPEGSISTLTIQRTEQRDSAMYRCASSTDTRPYEQYFGPGTRLTVT.

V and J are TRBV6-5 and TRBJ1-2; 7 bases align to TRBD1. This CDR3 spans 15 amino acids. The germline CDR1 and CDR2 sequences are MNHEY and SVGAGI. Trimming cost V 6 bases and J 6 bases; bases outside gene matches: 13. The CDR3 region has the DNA TGTGCCAGCAGGAACGCGCGACAGGGAAAGGATGGCTACACCTTC. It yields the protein CASRNARQGKDGYTF.

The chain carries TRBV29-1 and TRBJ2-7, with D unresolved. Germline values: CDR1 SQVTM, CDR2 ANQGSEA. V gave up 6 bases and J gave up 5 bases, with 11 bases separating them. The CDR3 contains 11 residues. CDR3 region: CSVTDGDEQYF. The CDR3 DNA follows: TGCAGCGTAACGGACGGTGACGAGCAGTACTTC.

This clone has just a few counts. CDR3: CASSLARNQPQHF. CDR3 nucleotides: TGTGCCAGCAGCTTAGCGAGGAATCAGCCCCAGCATTTT. The chain couples TRBV7-2 to TRBJ1-5; D is undetermined. Per the germline V gene, CDR1 is SGHTA and CDR2 is FQGNSA. Trimming took off 0 bases at V and 4 bases at J, with 4 bases between the two ends. The CDR3 has 13 residues.

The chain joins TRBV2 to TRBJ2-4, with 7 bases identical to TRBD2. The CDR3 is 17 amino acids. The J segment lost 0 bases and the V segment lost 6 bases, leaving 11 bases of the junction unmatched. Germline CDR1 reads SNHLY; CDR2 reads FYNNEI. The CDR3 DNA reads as TGTGCCAGCAGCAAAGGCCTGACTAGCTTAGCCAAAAACATTCAGTACTTC. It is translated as CASSKGLTSLAKNIQYF.

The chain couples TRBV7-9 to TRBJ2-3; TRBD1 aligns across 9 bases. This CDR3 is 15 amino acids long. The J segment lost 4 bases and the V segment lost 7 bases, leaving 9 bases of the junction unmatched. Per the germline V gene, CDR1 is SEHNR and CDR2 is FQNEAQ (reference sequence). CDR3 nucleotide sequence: TGTGCCAGCACCTCCGGGACAGGGCTTTCAGATACGCAGTATTTT. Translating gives CASTSGTGLSDTQYF. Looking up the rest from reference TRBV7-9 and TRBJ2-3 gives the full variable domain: DTGVSQNPRHKITKRGQNVTFRCDPISEHNRLYWYRQTLGQGPEFLTYFQNEAQLEKSRLLSDRFSAERPKGSFSTLEIQRTEQGDSAMYLCASTSGTGLSDTQYFGPGTRLTVL.

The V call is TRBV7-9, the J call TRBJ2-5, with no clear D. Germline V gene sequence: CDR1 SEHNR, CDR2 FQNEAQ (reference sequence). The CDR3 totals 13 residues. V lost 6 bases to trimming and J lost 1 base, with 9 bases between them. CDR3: CASSLTIQETQYF. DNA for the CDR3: TGTGCCAGCAGTTTGACAATCCAAGAGACCCAGTACTTC.

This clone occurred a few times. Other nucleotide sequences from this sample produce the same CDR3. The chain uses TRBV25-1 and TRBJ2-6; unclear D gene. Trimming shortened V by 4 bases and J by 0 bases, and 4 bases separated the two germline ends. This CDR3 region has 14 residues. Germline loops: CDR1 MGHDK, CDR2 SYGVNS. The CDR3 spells CASSALSGANVLTF. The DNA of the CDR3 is TGTGCCAGCAGTGCCCTCTCTGGGGCCAACGTCCTGACTTTC.

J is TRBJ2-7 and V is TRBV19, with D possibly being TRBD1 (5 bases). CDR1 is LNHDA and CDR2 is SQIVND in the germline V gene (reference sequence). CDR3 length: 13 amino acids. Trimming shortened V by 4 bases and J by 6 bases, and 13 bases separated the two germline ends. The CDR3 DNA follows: TGTGCCAGTAGTAAGACAGCTCTACTCGAGCAGTACTTC. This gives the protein CASSKTALLEQYF.

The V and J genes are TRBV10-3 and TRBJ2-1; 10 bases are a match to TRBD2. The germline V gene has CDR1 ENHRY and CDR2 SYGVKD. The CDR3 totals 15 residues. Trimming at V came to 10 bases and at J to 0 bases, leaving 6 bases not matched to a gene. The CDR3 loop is CATGTSESSYNEQFF. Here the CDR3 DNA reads TGTGCCACCGGGACTAGCGAGAGCTCCTACAATGAGCAGTTCTTC.